A selection of T cell receptor beta chains follows, all from one sample in a study of cytomegalovirus exposure and HLA in healthy donors. Assay: immunoSEQ multiplex PCR; the TCRdb copy retains only in-frame clones and omits some. Of 150,000 to 200,000 clones in the sample, around 75% were seen once. Specimen: PBMCs. The source of these receptors is a woman aged 25 to 39 in good health and CMV-seropositive. CDR3s include the opening cysteine and the closing phenylalanine or tryptophan. A D gene is named only where the DNA matches it firmly. A clone size is listed for some rows: how often the clone was seen (once, few, many), or a class if it is expanded.

TRBV25-1	TRBJ1-6	14	.	.	CASNGQGTDSPLHF	TGTGCCAGCAATGGTCAGGGGACGGATTCACCCCTCCACTTT
TRBV7-8	TRBJ2-7	15	.	TRBD2	CASSGLRDYSYEQYF	TGTGCCAGCAGCGGTCTCCGGGACTACTCCTACGAGCAGTACTTC
TRBV2	TRBJ1-4	14	once	TRBD1	CASRQGTVNEKLFF	TGTGCCAGCAGGCAGGGGACAGTAAATGAAAAACTGTTTTTT
TRBV27	TRBJ1-1	16	once	TRBD1	CASSPQGARMNTEAFF	TGTGCCAGCAGTCCCCAGGGGGCTCGGATGAACACTGAAGCTTTCTTT
TRBV5-4	TRBJ1-2	15	.	.	CASSLGGGKGYGYTF	TGTGCCAGCAGCTTGGGTGGAGGGAAGGGCTATGGCTACACCTTC
TRBV7-2	TRBJ2-7	13	once	.	CASSLAVSYEQYF	TGTGCCAGCAGCTTAGCTGTGAGTTACGAGCAGTACTTC
TRBV15	TRBJ2-5	16	few	TRBD2	CATSRAWGGPQETQYF	TGTGCCACCAGCAGGGCGTGGGGGGGACCACAAGAGACCCAGTACTTC
TRBV6-1	TRBJ2-7	13	.	TRBD1	CATEDRSSYEQYF	TGTGCCACCGAGGACAGGAGCTCCTACGAGCAGTACTTC
TRBV9	TRBJ2-7	15	.	.	CASSPRYLGGEEQYF	TGTGCCAGCAGCCCCAGGTATCTAGGGGGTGAGGAGCAGTACTTC
TRBV19	TRBJ1-1	15	.	TRBD1	CASIDRGKLNTEAFF	TGTGCCAGTATCGACAGGGGGAAATTGAACACTGAAGCTTTCTTT
TRBV18	TRBJ2-7	14	.	TRBD2	CASSSTSGRDEQYF	TGTGCCAGCTCGTCTACTAGCGGGAGGGACGAGCAGTACTTC
TRBV25-1	TRBJ2-1	14	.	TRBD2	CASSELAGEGEQFF	TGTGCCAGCAGTGAACTAGCGGGAGAAGGTGAGCAGTTCTTC
TRBV12-5	TRBJ1-1	12	once	.	CASVGGYTEAFF	TGTGCTAGTGTGGGGGGTTACACTGAAGCTTTCTTT
TRBV5-6	TRBJ1-1	13	few	.	CASSLEAYTEAFF	TGTGCCAGCAGCTTGGAAGCGTACACTGAAGCTTTCTTT
TRBV9	TRBJ2-3	15	.	TRBD1	CASSVEAGRGDTQYF	TGTGCCAGCAGCGTAGAGGCGGGCAGGGGGGATACGCAGTATTTT
TRBV7-2	TRBJ2-7	14	.	.	CASSLSDISYEQYF	TGTGCCAGCAGCCTATCGGACATTTCCTACGAGCAGTACTTC
TRBV5-5	TRBJ2-2	16	.	.	CASSLLSNEWSGELFF	TGTGCCAGCAGCTTGTTGAGTAACGAGTGGTCCGGGGAGCTGTTTTTT
TRBV29-1	TRBJ2-5	12	.	.	CSVSAEQETQYF	TGCAGCGTTTCTGCGGAGCAAGAGACCCAGTACTTC
TRBV5-5	TRBJ2-7	13	.	.	CASSPGQTYEQYF	TGTGCCAGCAGCCCCGGACAGACCTACGAGCAGTACTTC
TRBV15	TRBJ2-5	17	.	TRBD2	CATSREISGRASETQYF	TGTGCCACCAGCAGAGAGATTAGCGGGAGGGCTTCAGAGACCCAGTACTTC
TRBV5-1	TRBJ1-1	15	.	.	CASSLAQGIYTEAFF	TGCGCCAGCAGCTTGGCCCAGGGGATATATACTGAAGCTTTCTTT
TRBV27	TRBJ2-1	16	.	TRBD2	CASSRGGREGENEQFF	TGTGCCAGCAGCCGCGGTGGGCGGGAGGGCGAGAATGAGCAGTTCTTC
TRBV19	TRBJ1-4	12	few	.	CASSPLNEKLFF	TGTGCCAGTAGCCCTTTAAATGAAAAACTGTTTTTT
TRBV6-5	TRBJ2-3	14	few	TRBD1	CASTTPTGRWAQYF	TGTGCCAGCACCACTCCGACAGGGCGGTGGGCGCAGTATTTT